The 26 T cell receptor beta chains below all came from one sample that was sequenced in a study of early T cells in non-severe SARS-CoV-2 infection. TCRdb re-called the 5' RACE reads through MiXCR, storing one row per CDR3 protein. The repertoire includes approximately 56,000 distinct CDR3 sequences, approximately 9.9% of them detected once, and about 13% sits in the top ten. The sequenced material came from whole blood. The receptors stem from an adult who was a healthcare worker with PCR-confirmed SARS-CoV-2 infection or an uninfected control (not recorded which).

At least ten counts were recorded for this clonotype. The rearrangement joins TRBV12-3 or TRBV12-4 to TRBJ2-3; D is ambiguous. CDR3 size: 14 residues. Trimming took off 1 base at V and 4 bases at J, with 9 bases between the two ends. DNA of the CDR3: TGTGCCAGCAGTTTAGGTTCGCGCGCAGATACGCAGTATTTT. Encoded protein: CASSLGSRADTQYF.

This clonotype was seen many times. V and J are TRBV24-1 and TRBJ2-1, with TRBD2 matching over 8 bases. Germline V lookup: CDR1 KGHDR, CDR2 SFDVKD. There are 16 residues in the CDR3. With 2 bases clipped from V and 4 bases from J, the junction kept 6 bases outside the gene matches. The CDR3 reads CATSDYRAGVYNEQFF. The CDR3 nucleotides are TGTGCCACCAGTGATTATCGAGCGGGGGTTTACAATGAGCAGTTCTTC.

The table lists this clonotype with many counts. The chain is built from TRBV7-2 and TRBJ1-2; a possible D gene is TRBD1 (6 bases). V was pared by 5 bases and J by 4 bases, with 11 bases between. This CDR3 is 13 amino acids long. Germline assignment: CDR1 SGHTA and CDR2 FQGNSA. The CDR3 nucleotides are TGTGCCAGCAGCAAAGACAGGAGCTATGGCTACACCTTC. Its translation: CASSKDRSYGYTF.

This clonotype was counted many times. The chain links TRBV28 to TRBJ2-4; D gene unclear. Per the germline V gene, CDR1 is MDHEN and CDR2 is SYDVKM. The CDR3 spans 15 residues. Trimming cost V 4 bases and J 4 bases, with 14 bases left between them. CDR3 nucleotides: TGTGCCAGCAGTTCCGAAGCCCGCCTAAAAAACATTCAGTACTTC. It encodes CASSSEARLKNIQYF.

The table lists this clonotype with many counts. This chain links TRBV9 with TRBJ2-3, with D unclear. The V gene's germline CDR1 is SGDLS and CDR2 YYNGEE. CDR3 length: 12 amino acids. V was pared by 7 bases and J by 6 bases, with 12 bases between. CDR3 protein: CASGSTWDTQYF. The DNA for the CDR3 is TGTGCCAGCGGCTCAACCTGGGATACGCAGTATTTT.

This clonotype was found many times. This chain joins TRBV2 and TRBJ2-1, with D perhaps matching TRBD1 (5 bases). This CDR3 is built from 13 residues. Per germline, CDR1 SNHLY and CDR2 FYNNEI. V was cut by 6 bases and J by 6 bases, with 12 bases left in between. As DNA, the CDR3 is TGTGCCAGCAGAGCTGACCAGGGCAATGAGCAGTTCTTC. Its translation is CASRADQGNEQFF.

This clonotype was counted ten times or more. The chain recombines TRBV13 with TRBJ2-7; 8 nucleotides line up with TRBD2. Germline CDR1 PRHDT, CDR2 FYEKMQ (reference sequence). The CDR3 consists of 15 residues. After removal of 0 bases from V and 0 bases from J, the junction contained 1 base not matched to a gene. The CDR3 spells CASSLGRGGSYEQYF. CDR3 DNA: TGTGCCAGCAGCTTAGGCCGGGGGGGCTCCTACGAGCAGTACTTC.

This clonotype was picked up a small number of times. The rearrangement uses TRBV11-1 and TRBJ2-3; 7 bases fit TRBD1. The germline V gene encodes CDR1 SGHAT and CDR2 FQDESV (reference sequence). V was clipped by 4 bases and J by 3 bases; unmatched bases: 4. This CDR3 has 14 residues. CDR3 sequence reads: CASSYDRATDTQYF. The CDR3 DNA reads as TGTGCCAGCAGCTATGACAGGGCGACAGATACGCAGTATTTT.

This clonotype has a count of ten or more. The gene calls are TRBV6-1 and TRBJ1-2; 8 bases are shared with TRBD1. This CDR3 is built from 16 residues. Germline V gene data show CDR1 as MNHNS and CDR2 as SASEGT. V dropped 2 bases and J dropped 4; count of bases not matched to a gene: 9. Here the CDR3 DNA reads TGTGCCAGCAGTGAAACCAACGCAGGGGGCGCCTATGGCTACACCTTC. Its protein is CASSETNAGGAYGYTF.

This clonotype came up a few times. This chain joins TRBV12-3 or TRBV12-4 and TRBJ1-1; D is possibly TRBD1 (5 bases). Trimming removed 3 bases at V and 11 bases at J, with 16 bases between. The CDR3 is 13 amino acids. CDR3 bases: TGTGCCAGCAGTTTGGGTGGCGGGGGGTATGCTTTCTTT. This codes for CASSLGGGGYAFF.

This clonotype was counted a few times. The chain has TRBV7-2 and TRBJ2-3; 10 bases are shared with TRBD2. The germline V gene encodes CDR1 SGHTA and CDR2 FQGNSA. J lost 10 bases, V lost 5 bases, and 3 bases had no gene match. This CDR3 has 12 amino acids. The chain's CDR3 is CASSRLAGSQYF. The CDR3 bases are TGTGCCAGCAGCCGACTAGCGGGTTCGCAGTATTTT.

This clonotype has only a few counts. The rearrangement uses TRBV7-2 and TRBJ2-6; D gene uncertain. Trimming cost V 1 base and J 1 base, with 8 bases left between them. Per germline, CDR1 SGHTA and CDR2 FQGNSA. The CDR3 runs 16 residues. CDR3: CASSLGRVSGANVLTF. CDR3 nucleotide sequence: TGTGCCAGCAGCTTAGGAAGGGTATCTGGGGCCAACGTCCTGACTTTC. Full variable domain (outside the CDR3, taken from reference TRBV7-2 and TRBJ2-6): GAGVSQSPSNKVTEKGKDVELRCDPISGHTALYWYRQSLGQGLEFLIYFQGNSAPDKSGLPSDRFSAERTGGSVSTLTIQRTQQEDSAVYLCASSLGRVSGANVLTFGAGSRLTVL.

The V gene is TRBV14, the J gene TRBJ2-2; D is perhaps TRBD2 (5 bases). Germline CDR1 and CDR2: SGHDN and FVKESK. The CDR3 consists of 16 residues. V lost 3 bases to trimming and J lost 1 base, with 12 bases between them. The DNA for the CDR3 is TGTGCCAGCAGCCAGTTCGACGAGGGGAACACCGGGGAGCTGTTTTTT. The encoded protein is CASSQFDEGNTGELFF.

This clonotype was counted many times. This chain links TRBV12-3 or TRBV12-4 with TRBJ1-4, with TRBD1 matching over 7 bases. The CDR3 loop spans 13 amino acids. The trim removed 3 bases at V and 8 bases at J, leaving 3 bases unmatched. CDR3 sequence: CASSFLQGEKLFF. The CDR3 coding sequence is TGTGCCAGCAGTTTTCTACAGGGGGAAAAACTGTTTTTT.

This clonotype was counted at least ten times. CDR3 sequence: CASSFGQGWTFF. The CDR3 DNA sequence: TGTGCCAGCAGCTTCGGACAGGGATGGACTTTCTTT. V gene TRBV7-2 combines with J gene TRBJ1-1; 8 nucleotides line up with TRBD1. CDR1 SGHTA and CDR2 FQGNSA come from the germline V gene. The CDR3 has 12 residues. Unmatched junction bases numbered 6, after V lost 3 bases and J lost 12 bases.

This chain joins TRBV2 and TRBJ2-4; TRBD1 matches 8 bases. Germline values: CDR1 SNHLY, CDR2 FYNNEI. The length of the CDR3 is 11 residues. J was trimmed by 9 bases and V by 10 bases; bases with no gene match: 5. CDR3 sequence reads: CAIDRGGIQYF. The CDR3, as DNA: TGTGCCATCGACAGGGGTGGCATTCAGTACTTC.

The V and J genes are TRBV7-2 and TRBJ2-3; D is unclear. Germline V gives CDR1 SGHTA, CDR2 FQGNSA. The CDR3 runs 12 residues. V dropped 4 bases and J dropped 12 bases, with 14 bases sitting between them. CDR3 coding DNA: TGTGCCAGCAGCTCCGACTCCGAGAAACAGTATTTT. As protein: CASSSDSEKQYF.

This clonotype was observed many times. This chain joins TRBV7-9 and TRBJ2-6; D gene ambiguous. The CDR3 spans 15 residues. Germline V gene data show CDR1 as SEHNR and CDR2 as FQNEAQ (reference sequence). Trimming pared 5 bases from V and 3 bases from J, leaving 11 bases between. As DNA, the CDR3 is TGTGCCAGCAGCCTGGGGATCCTTGGGGCCAACGTCCTGACTTTC. This encodes CASSLGILGANVLTF.

This clonotype was detected ten times or more. The V and J genes are TRBV10-3 and TRBJ2-2; 7 bases map to TRBD1. CDR1 and CDR2 (germline): ENHRY, SYGVKD. Trimming took 8 bases from V and 3 from J; bases not matched to a gene: 3. The CDR3 sequence is 13 residues long. The DNA of the CDR3 is TGTGCCATCGGACAGGCCCACACCGGGGAGCTGTTTTTT. Translated: CAIGQAHTGELFF.

There are many counts of this clonotype. This chain joins TRBV7-9 and TRBJ1-2, with D possibly matching TRBD1 (6 bases). The V and J ends lost 4 bases and 1 base respectively, with 10 bases between them. CDR3 length: 14 amino acids. In germline, CDR1 is SEHNR, CDR2 FQNEAQ (reference sequence). In DNA form, the CDR3 reads TGTGCCAGCAGCTCCATAGGGGGTAACTATGGCTACACCTTC. Its translation: CASSSIGGNYGYTF.

This clonotype was seen ten or more times. This chain connects TRBV6-6 to TRBJ2-3; D is unresolved. The CDR3 consists of 15 residues. The germline CDR1 and CDR2 sequences are MNHNY and SVGAGI (reference sequence). Trimming left V 6 bases short and J 2 bases short, with 15 bases between. The DNA for the CDR3 is TGTGCCAGCAGCGACGGGCTAATACCCACAGATACGCAGTATTTT. This codes for CASSDGLIPTDTQYF.

This clonotype was detected ten times or more. The chain recombines TRBV7-2 with TRBJ1-5; weak D call: TRBD1 (6 bases). The CDR3 sequence is 15 residues long. The germline V gene has CDR1 SGHTA and CDR2 FQGNSA. Trimming removed 0 bases from V and 7 bases from J, with 13 bases in between. The CDR3 sequence is CASSLASQGGQPQHF. The CDR3 bases are TGTGCCAGCAGCTTAGCGTCACAGGGTGGCCAGCCCCAGCATTTT. Complete variable domain (other parts from reference TRBV7-2 and TRBJ1-5): GAGVSQSPSNKVTEKGKDVELRCDPISGHTALYWYRQSLGQGLEFLIYFQGNSAPDKSGLPSDRFSAERTGGSVSTLTIQRTQQEDSAVYLCASSLASQGGQPQHFGDGTRLSIL.

This clonotype was found many times. The CDR3 DNA follows: TGTGCCAGCAGTTTATTAGCGGGAGAGTACATCGATGAGCAGTTCTTC. This codes for CASSLLAGEYIDEQFF. The chain carries TRBV6-2 or TRBV6-3 and TRBJ2-1, with TRBD2 matching 9 bases. The CDR3 totals 16 residues. Germline CDR1 MNHEY, CDR2 SVGEGT. V shed 4 bases and J 8 bases; nucleotides not matched to a gene: 12.

This clonotype has ten or more counts. This chain uses TRBV5-4 with TRBJ1-1; TRBD1 agrees at 9 bases. Looked up from germline, CDR1 is SGHNT and CDR2 is YYREEE (reference sequence). The CDR3 extends over 17 amino acids. Trimming took 3 bases from V and 7 from J; bases not matched to a gene: 16. Written as DNA, the CDR3 is TGTGCCAGCAGCTCGAGACCGGGGACAGGGATTTCCCGTGAAGCTTTCTTT. Its protein product is CASSSRPGTGISREAFF.

The chain combines TRBV12-3 or TRBV12-4 with TRBJ2-6, with 8 bases aligning to TRBD2. The length of the CDR3 is 17 residues. V gave up 6 bases and J gave up 2 bases; unmatched junction bases: 9. The CDR3 coding sequence is TGTGCCAGCAGCCTCTTTAGCGGGGTAGCTGGGGCCAACGTCCTGACTTTC. This encodes CASSLFSGVAGANVLTF.

This clonotype was picked up a small number of times. Germline and junction disagree at one end, which may indicate a read error. This chain links TRBV7-7 with TRBJ2-2, with D maybe TRBD1 (5 bases). CDR1 is SSHAT and CDR2 is FNYEAQ in the germline V gene (reference sequence). This CDR3 has 15 amino acids. CDR3: CASSPITGFTGELFF. DNA of the CDR3: TGTGCTAGCAGCCCAATAACAGGTTTCACCGGGGAGCTGTTTTTT.